This T cell receptor beta chain was captured by sequencing in a study of blood T cell repertoires in COVID-19. Turning to the study itself: Samples representing acute and convalescent COVID-19 were sourced from the United States, Italy and Spain. The cDNA or gDNA used as material had been derived from T cells, B-cell-depleted T cells, or PBMCs.

Authors' methods: The authors estimated nucleated cell counts from reference gene primer amplification. The repertoire was sequenced with immunoSEQ multiplex PCR; TCRdb's copy has only in-frame clones and lacks some. V and J calls and clone size come straight from that table; D and trimming were deduced from the DNA. The data show around 310,000 clones, around 89% seen once. Germline assignment: CDR1 SGHRS and CDR2 YFSETQ. The CDR3 is made up of 14 amino acids. Trimming removed 0 bases at V and 1 base at J, with 8 bases between. The sequencing input was peripheral blood. The origin of this receptor is a woman aged 50 to 60 with active or convalescent COVID-19. The rearrangement joins TRBV5-1 to TRBJ2-7, with TRBD2 as a possible D gene (5 bases). For the CDR3, the DNA is TGCGCCAGCAGCTTGGAAAGACTATCCTACGAGCAGTACTTC. Translating it yields CASSLERLSYEQYF.